This T cell receptor (beta chain) was sequenced during a study of shared clonotypes between healthy human individuals. Combining CD45RO+ cells with CCR7-negative CD45RA+ TemRA cells gave CD8 memory. Details on this clone: Its target is unknown. The same CDR3 can be traced to other DNA sequences in this sample.

The table came from immunoSEQ multiplex PCR; TCRdb's copy has only in-frame clones and leaves some out. This table holds about 120,000 clones, 68% found once. Regarding the study as a whole: Larger richness was generally estimated for naive than memory subsets. The four-donor shared clonotypes exceeded non-shared clonotypes in generation probability, with non-shared ones scoring lower. When naive CD4 clonotypes were compared across several donors, around 5% were shared.

CDR1 MNHEY and CDR2 SMNVEV come from the germline V gene (reference sequence). The CDR3 sequence is 16 residues long. Unmatched junction bases numbered 7, after V lost 5 bases and J lost 2 bases. The chain links TRBV27 to TRBJ2-1; 9 nucleotides match TRBD2. The source of this sequence is a woman aged 25 to 39 in good health. Sequencing was done on a sample of memory CD8+ T cells sorted from blood. The sample's subset: CD45RO+ cells pooled with CCR7-negative TemRA cells. CDR3: CASSPSAGGTYNEQFF. Here the CDR3 DNA reads TGTGCCAGCAGTCCTAGCGCGGGAGGGACCTACAATGAGCAGTTCTTC.